These 10 T cell receptor beta chains were sequenced from one sample in a study of CD4+ T cells in melanoma. Sequenced by immunoSEQ multiplex PCR; TCRdb stores in-frame clones only, minus some. There are over 100,000 clones in the sample; about 90% occur only once, and around 3% lies in the top ten. Sequencing used peripheral blood. These receptors were taken from a human donor with melanoma.

The chain uses TRBV18 and TRBJ1-5; 9 positions match TRBD1. J was trimmed by 5 bases and V by 5 bases; bases with no gene match: 1. This CDR3 has 13 residues. Germline values: CDR1 KGHSH, CDR2 LQKENI. Here the CDR3 DNA reads TGTGCCAGCTCAAGACAGGGGGATCAGCCCCAGCATTTT. It yields the protein CASSRQGDQPQHF.

This chain uses TRBV11-1 with TRBJ2-7, with D perhaps TRBD2 (5 bases). Trimming shortened V by 5 bases and J by 5 bases, and 16 bases separated the two germline ends. The CDR3 spans 14 residues. The germline CDR1 and CDR2 sequences are SGHAT and FQDESV (reference sequence). In DNA form, the CDR3 reads TGTGCCAGCAGCAAGATGGGAGCTTCGGACGAGCAGTACTTC. Protein: CASSKMGASDEQYF.

V and J are TRBV6-5 and TRBJ1-5; no clear D gene. V was cut by 5 bases and J by 0 bases, with 11 bases left in between. This CDR3 has 15 residues. Germline-derived CDR1 and CDR2 are MNHEY and SVGAGI. DNA of the CDR3: TGTGCCAGCAGTAGGACGGCATATAGCAATCAGCCCCAGCATTTT. It is translated as CASSRTAYSNQPQHF.

The chain is built from TRBV11-2 and TRBJ2-5, with D perhaps TRBD2 (6 bases). The germline CDR1 and CDR2 sequences are SGHAT and FQNNGV. Between the trimmed V and J ends, which lost 5 bases and 5 bases, there was a span of 15 bases. The CDR3 is 14 amino acids. The CDR3 DNA follows: TGTGCCAGCAGCCCAAGCGGGCCTGGGGAGACCCAGTACTTC. Amino acids: CASSPSGPGETQYF.

This clone was counted only a few times. The V call is TRBV14, the J call TRBJ1-3; D is possibly TRBD1 (6 bases). CDR1 SGHDN and CDR2 FVKESK come from the germline V gene. The CDR3 sequence is 17 residues long. The V end was cut by 2 bases, the J end by 0 bases, with 14 bases between. CDR3 DNA: TGTGCCAGCAGCCAAAGCTGGGGGCACGGCTCTGGAAACACCATATATTTT. Its protein product is CASSQSWGHGSGNTIYF.

This chain links TRBV4-2 with TRBJ2-5; 12 nucleotides agree with TRBD2. There are 20 residues in the CDR3. V gave up 0 bases and J gave up 2 bases; unmatched junction bases: 13. Germline values: CDR1 LGHNA, CDR2 YNFKEQ. The DNA for the CDR3 is TGTGCCAGCAGCCAAGACCCGGCTAGCGGGGGGGTGGGATTACAAGAGACCCAGTACTTC. It codes for CASSQDPASGGVGLQETQYF.

The chain joins TRBV4-1 to TRBJ2-3; 10 positions match TRBD2. Per the germline V gene, CDR1 is MGHRA and CDR2 is YSYEKL. The J segment lost 4 bases and the V segment lost 0 bases, leaving 16 bases of the junction unmatched. The CDR3 is made up of 20 amino acids. CDR3 loop: CASSQEPPPAAGGHADTQYF. CDR3 nucleotide sequence: TGCGCCAGCAGCCAAGAACCCCCCCCGGCAGCGGGGGGGCACGCAGATACGCAGTATTTT.

V is TRBV18 and J is TRBJ2-2; 7 positions agree with TRBD2. The V gene end was trimmed by 2 bases and the J gene end by 7 bases; junction bases not matched to a gene: 10. Germline V gives CDR1 KGHSH, CDR2 LQKENI. The CDR3 consists of 16 residues. Here the CDR3 DNA reads TGTGCCAGCTCACCATCCGCGAGCGGGGCGCTCGGGGAGCTGTTTTTT. Amino acids: CASSPSASGALGELFF.

The CDR3 reads CASSLNYPDTQYF. CDR3 sequence (DNA): TGTGCCAGCAGCTTGAACTATCCAGATACGCAGTATTTT. The gene calls are TRBV5-4 and TRBJ2-3; no firm D call. There are 13 residues in the CDR3. CDR1 and CDR2 (germline): SGHNT, YYREEE (reference sequence). Trimming stripped 1 base from V and 4 bases from J, with 7 bases between. The whole variable domain, filled in from reference TRBV5-4 and TRBJ2-3, reads ETGVTQSPTHLIKTRGQQVTLRCSSQSGHNTVSWYQQALGQGPQFIFQYYREEENGRGNFPPRFSGLQFPNYSSELNVNALELDDSALYLCASSLNYPDTQYFGPGTRLTVL.

The V and J genes are TRBV5-1 and TRBJ1-5; TRBD1 matches 7 bases. With 2 bases clipped from V and 8 bases from J, the junction kept 7 bases outside the gene matches. CDR3 length: 14 amino acids. Germline CDR1 SGHRS, CDR2 YFSETQ. The CDR3, as DNA: TGCGCCAGCAGCTTAGGAGGGGGCGGGGAGCCCCAGCATTTT. Its translation is CASSLGGGGEPQHF.